These T cell receptor beta chains were read from a single sample in a study of beta chain features in type 1 diabetes. Produced via immunoSEQ multiplex PCR; TCRdb's table is partial and in-frame only. The sample contains fewer than 350,000 clones, 15% of which appear only once. Material for sequencing was naive CD4+ T cells from blood. The receptors originated from a young man with type 1 diabetes. CDR3s include the opening cysteine and the closing phenylalanine or tryptophan. D genes are given only for firm matches. The size entry is marked missing in some rows and otherwise reads once, few, many or a size class.

j_gene,v_gene,d_gene,abundance,CDR3nt,CDR3aa
TRBJ2-7,TRBV28,NA,few,TGTGCCAGCAGTTCCACACCGTCCTACGAGCAGTACTTC,CASSSTPSYEQYF
TRBJ1-5,TRBV5-5,NA,few,TGTGCCAGCAGCTTGGCAGGGGCCAGCAATCAGCCCCAGCATTTT,CASSLAGASNQPQHF
TRBJ1-1,TRBV28,NA,few,TGTGCCAGCAGCCAAACAGGGCACATGAACACTGAAGCTTTCTTT,CASSQTGHMNTEAFF
TRBJ1-2,TRBV28,NA,NA,TGTGCCAGCAGAACAACCGGGAGCAGTTCAGGCTACACCTTC,CASRTTGSSSGYTF
TRBJ1-4,TRBV5-6,TRBD1,few,TGTGCCAGCAGCGTCCCCGGGACAGCAACTAATGAAAAACTGTTTTTT,CASSVPGTATNEKLFF
TRBJ2-5,TRBV18,TRBD2,NA,TGTGCCAGCTCACCATTTTGGAGCGGGGGGGACACGGAGACCCAGTACTTC,CASSPFWSGGDTETQYF
TRBJ1-2,TRBV29-1,TRBD1,NA,TGCAGCGTTGGGACAGGGGTCACTAACTATGGCTACACCTTC,CSVGTGVTNYGYTF
TRBJ2-3,TRBV21-1,NA,few,TGTGCCAGCAGCAAGGGACTGCTCGGAGATACGCAGTATTTT,CASSKGLLGDTQYF
TRBJ2-1,TRBV7-2,TRBD1,NA,TGTGCCAGCAGCTTAGGATCGGGGACAGCGTTTTACAATGAGCAGTTCTTC,CASSLGSGTAFYNEQFF
TRBJ2-1,TRBV30,NA,NA,TGTGCCTGGACACCTGCGGGTGAGCAGTTCTTC,CAWTPAGEQFF
TRBJ1-2,TRBV5-4,TRBD1,NA,TGTGCCAGCAGCTTTCCGGGACAGGGCTTAGATGGCTACACCTTC,CASSFPGQGLDGYTF
TRBJ1-2,TRBV19,TRBD1,NA,TGTGCCAGCAACAGGGGGCCGGGCTATGGCTACACCTTC,CASNRGPGYGYTF
TRBJ2-5,TRBV7-6,TRBD2,NA,TGTGCCAGCAGCTTACTAACTAGCGGGAGGCAAGAGACCCAGTACTTC,CASSLLTSGRQETQYF
TRBJ2-1,TRBV25-1,TRBD1,NA,TGTGCCAGCAGTGACCCCGGGACAGGGGTGGTCTTC,CASSDPGTGVVF
TRBJ1-5,TRBV21-1,NA,NA,TGTGCCAGCAGCAGCCGGGACGGCGGTTGGGGGGAGCCCCAGCATTTT,CASSSRDGGWGEPQHF
TRBJ2-7,TRBV11-2,TRBD1,NA,TGTGCCAGCAGCGAAGAGGCGGGACAGGGACTCTACGAGCAGTACTTC,CASSEEAGQGLYEQYF
TRBJ2-1,TRBV14,TRBD2,few,TGTGCCAGCAGTCCTAATACGCGGGAGGGCTACAATGAGCAGTTCTTC,CASSPNTREGYNEQFF
TRBJ2-3,TRBV5-1,TRBD2,NA,TGCGCCAGCAGGCACCTCGCGGGGGGTCGCACAGATACGCAGTATTTT,CASRHLAGGRTDTQYF
TRBJ2-3,TRBV15,NA,few,TGTGCCACCAGCAGAGACGGGAACACAGATACGCAGTATTTT,CATSRDGNTDTQYF
TRBJ1-2,TRBV10-3,TRBD1,NA,TGTGCCATCAGTGATGGACAGGCCGCTAACTATGGCTACACCTTC,CAISDGQAANYGYTF
TRBJ1-4,TRBV18,TRBD1,NA,TGTGCCAGCTCACCCGACAGGGCCCTCTCAACTAATGAAAAACTGTTTTTT,CASSPDRALSTNEKLFF
TRBJ2-7,TRBV5-1,TRBD2,NA,TGCGCCAGCAGCTTGGCTAGCGGAGGCCCCCGAGAGCAGTACTTC,CASSLASGGPREQYF
TRBJ2-5,TRBV30,NA,NA,TGTGCCTGGAGCGGGGGAACCGTTCAAGAGACCCAGTACTTC,CAWSGGTVQETQYF
TRBJ2-5,TRBV7-9,NA,few,TGTGCCAGCAGCCTCTTGCGAGAGACCCAGTACTTC,CASSLLRETQYF
TRBJ2-7,TRBV21-1,NA,NA,TGTGCCAGCTCAACCCGGGGACACCACTACGAGCAGTACTTC,CASSTRGHHYEQYF
TRBJ1-2,TRBV28,NA,NA,TGTGCCAGCAGCCTTTTGAGCCTAAACTATGGCTACACCTTC,CASSLLSLNYGYTF
TRBJ1-6,TRBV30,NA,NA,TGTGCCTGGAGGGCAGGGCGTTGGGGCTCCTATAATTCACCCCTCCACTTT,CAWRAGRWGSYNSPLHF
TRBJ2-7,TRBV6-6,NA,NA,TGTGCCAGCAGTTTTGGCAGGGCCTACGAGCAGTACTTC,CASSFGRAYEQYF